This entry concerns a single TCR beta chain. Antigen: not known. PCR employed 60 Vbeta and 13 Jbeta primers. Produced via immunoSEQ multiplex PCR; TCRdb's table is partial and in-frame only. The repertoire has 150,000 or so clones, around two thirds of them found once; the top ten carry 1.5% to 2%. Although they were nominally healthy when sampled, donors likely had unrecorded immune exposures. This sample was included in a study of cytomegalovirus exposure and HLA in healthy donors. Study outcomes and limitations: The study labeled under 200 TCR beta chains cytomegalovirus-associated. For cytomegalovirus status, the classifier reportedly gave diagnoses with high specificity and sensitivity.

The V and J ends lost 7 bases and 5 bases respectively, with 11 bases between them. This CDR3 is 12 amino acids long. From germline, CDR1 is MDHEN and CDR2 SYDVKM. The sample was PBMCs. This clonotype was sampled from a woman in her late teens or twenties in good health and CMV-seronegative. The rearrangement uses TRBV28 and TRBJ1-2; no firm D call. CDR3 coding DNA: TGTGCCAGCAATGAAGCGGTTTATGGCTACACCTTC. This codes for CASNEAVYGYTF.